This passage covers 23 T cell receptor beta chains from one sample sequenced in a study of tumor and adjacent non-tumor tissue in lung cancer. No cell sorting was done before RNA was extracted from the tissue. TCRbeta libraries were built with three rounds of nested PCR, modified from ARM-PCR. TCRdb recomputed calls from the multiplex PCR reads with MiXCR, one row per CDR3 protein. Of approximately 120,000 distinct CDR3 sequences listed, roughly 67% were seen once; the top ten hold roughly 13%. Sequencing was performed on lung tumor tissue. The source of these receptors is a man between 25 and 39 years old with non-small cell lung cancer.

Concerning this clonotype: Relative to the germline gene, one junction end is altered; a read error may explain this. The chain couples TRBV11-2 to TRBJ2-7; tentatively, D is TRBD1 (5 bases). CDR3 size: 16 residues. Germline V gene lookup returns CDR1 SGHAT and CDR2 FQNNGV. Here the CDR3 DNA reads TGTGCCATCAGCTCAACCGACAGTTCCCCCGCCTACGAGCAGTATTTC. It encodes CAISSTDSSPAYEQYF.

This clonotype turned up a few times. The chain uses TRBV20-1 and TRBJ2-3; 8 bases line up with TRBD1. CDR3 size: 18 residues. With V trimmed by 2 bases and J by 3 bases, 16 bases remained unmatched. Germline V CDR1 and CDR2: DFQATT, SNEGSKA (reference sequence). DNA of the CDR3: TGCAGTGCTAGATACAAACAGGGGGGCTCATATAAGACAGATACGCAGTATTTT. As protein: CSARYKQGGSYKTDTQYF.

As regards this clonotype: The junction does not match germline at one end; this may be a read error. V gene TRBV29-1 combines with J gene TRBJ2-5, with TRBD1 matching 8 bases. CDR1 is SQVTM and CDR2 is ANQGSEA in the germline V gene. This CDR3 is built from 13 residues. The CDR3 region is CSVGTGHRETQKF. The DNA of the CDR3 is TGCAGCGTTGGGACAGGGCACCGAGAGACCCAGAAGTTC.

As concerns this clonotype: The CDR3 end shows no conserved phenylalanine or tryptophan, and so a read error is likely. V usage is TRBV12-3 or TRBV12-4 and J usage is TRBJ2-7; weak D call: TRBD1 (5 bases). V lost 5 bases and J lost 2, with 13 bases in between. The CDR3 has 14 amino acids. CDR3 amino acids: CASSLGLSPYEQYL. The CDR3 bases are TGTGCCAGCAGTCTGGGGCTGTCCCCCTACGAGCAGTACCTC.

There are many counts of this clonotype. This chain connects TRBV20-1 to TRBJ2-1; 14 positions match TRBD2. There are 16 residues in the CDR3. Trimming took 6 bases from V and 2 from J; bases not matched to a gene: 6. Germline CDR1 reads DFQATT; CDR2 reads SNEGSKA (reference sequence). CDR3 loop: CSAQTSGRVTYNEQFF. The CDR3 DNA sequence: TGCAGTGCCCAGACTAGCGGGAGGGTGACCTACAATGAGCAGTTCTTC.

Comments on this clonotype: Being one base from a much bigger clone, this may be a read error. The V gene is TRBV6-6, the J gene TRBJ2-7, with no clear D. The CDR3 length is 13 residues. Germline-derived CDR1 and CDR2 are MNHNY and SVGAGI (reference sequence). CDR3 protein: CVSSRNSYYEQYF. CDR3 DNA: TGTGTCAGCTCTCGCAACAGCTACTACGAGCAGTACTTC.

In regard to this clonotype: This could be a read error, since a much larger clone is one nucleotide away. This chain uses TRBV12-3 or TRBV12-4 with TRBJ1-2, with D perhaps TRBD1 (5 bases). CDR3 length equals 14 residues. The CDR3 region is CASSFRGRNYGFTF. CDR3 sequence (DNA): TGTGCCAGCAGTTTTCGGGGACGGAACTATGGCTTCACCTTC.

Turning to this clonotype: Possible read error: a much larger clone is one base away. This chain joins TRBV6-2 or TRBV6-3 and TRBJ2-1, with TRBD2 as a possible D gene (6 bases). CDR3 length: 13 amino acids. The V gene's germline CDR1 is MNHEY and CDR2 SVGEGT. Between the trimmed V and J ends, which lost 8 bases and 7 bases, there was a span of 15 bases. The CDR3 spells CASGKRGRNEQFF. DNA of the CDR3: TGTGCCAGCGGAAAGAGAGGGAGGAATGAGCAGTTCTTC.

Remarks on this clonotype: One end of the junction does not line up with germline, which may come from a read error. The CDR3 DNA reads as TGTGCCAGCAGACCGGCCGGGACAGCTTCCTACAAGCAGTACTTT. Residues: CASRPAGTASYKQYF. The V and J genes are TRBV28 and TRBJ2-7; 7 bases match TRBD1. The V gene's germline CDR1 is MDHEN and CDR2 SYDVKM. The CDR3 extends over 15 amino acids.

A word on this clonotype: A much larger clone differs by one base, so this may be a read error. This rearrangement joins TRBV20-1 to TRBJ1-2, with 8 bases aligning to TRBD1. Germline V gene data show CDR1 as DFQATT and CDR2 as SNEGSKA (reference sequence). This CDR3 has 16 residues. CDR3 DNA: TGCGGTGCTAGAGACCCCGACAGGGGATTTAACTATGGCTACACCTTC. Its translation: CGARDPDRGFNYGYTF.

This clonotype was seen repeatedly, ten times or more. The CDR3 coding sequence is TGCAGTGCTAGACCCCCCTTCGGGGGGGCCTATTCGGATACAGATACGCAGTATTTT. Amino acid sequence: CSARPPFGGAYSDTDTQYF. The chain links TRBV20-1 to TRBJ2-3; 8 bases are a match to TRBD2. The CDR3 length is 19 residues. The V gene's germline CDR1 is DFQATT and CDR2 SNEGSKA (reference sequence). The trim removed 2 bases at V and 3 bases at J, leaving 19 bases unmatched.

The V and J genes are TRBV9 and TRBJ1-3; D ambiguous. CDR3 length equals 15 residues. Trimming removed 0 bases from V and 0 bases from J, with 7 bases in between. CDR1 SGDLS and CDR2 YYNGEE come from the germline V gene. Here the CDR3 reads CASSVVGSSGNTIYF. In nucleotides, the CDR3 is TGTGCCAGCAGCGTAGTCGGCAGCTCTGGAAACACCATATATTTT.

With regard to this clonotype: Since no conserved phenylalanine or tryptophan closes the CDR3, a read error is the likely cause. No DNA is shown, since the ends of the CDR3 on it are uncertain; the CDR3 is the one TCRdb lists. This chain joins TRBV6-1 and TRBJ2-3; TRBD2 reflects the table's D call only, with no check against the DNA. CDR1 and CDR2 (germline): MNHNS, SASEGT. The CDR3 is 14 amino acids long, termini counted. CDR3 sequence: CASSDEGSTDTHYL.

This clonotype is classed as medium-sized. The CDR3 region is CASSLLPGWGSYNEQFF. The CDR3 DNA follows: TGTGCCAGCAGCTTATTACCGGGCTGGGGGTCCTACAATGAGCAGTTCTTC. This chain connects TRBV11-2 to TRBJ2-1; D is possibly TRBD1 or TRBD2 (5 bases each). Per germline, CDR1 SGHAT and CDR2 FQNNGV. Trimming left V 2 bases short and J 1 base short, with 15 bases between. The CDR3 spans 17 residues. Together with reference TRBV11-2 and TRBJ2-1, the CDR3 gives the full variable domain: EAGVAQSPRYKIIEKRQSVAFWCNPISGHATLYWYQQILGQGPKLLIQFQNNGVVDDSQLPKDRFSAERLKGVDSTLKIQPAKLEDSAVYLCASSLLPGWGSYNEQFFGPGTRLTVL.

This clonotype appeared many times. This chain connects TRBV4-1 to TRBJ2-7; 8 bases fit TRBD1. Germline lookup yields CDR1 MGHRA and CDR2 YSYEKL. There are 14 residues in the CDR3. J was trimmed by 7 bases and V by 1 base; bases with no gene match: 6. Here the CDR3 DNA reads TGCGCCAGCAGCCAAGGTCAGGGGGCTGGGGAGCAGTACTTC. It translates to CASSQGQGAGEQYF.

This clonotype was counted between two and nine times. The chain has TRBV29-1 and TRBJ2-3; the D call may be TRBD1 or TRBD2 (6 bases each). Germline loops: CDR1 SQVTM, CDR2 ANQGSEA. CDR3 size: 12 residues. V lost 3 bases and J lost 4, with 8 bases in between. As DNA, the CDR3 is TGCAGCGTTGAGGAGGGGGCAGATACGCAGTATTTT. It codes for CSVEEGADTQYF.

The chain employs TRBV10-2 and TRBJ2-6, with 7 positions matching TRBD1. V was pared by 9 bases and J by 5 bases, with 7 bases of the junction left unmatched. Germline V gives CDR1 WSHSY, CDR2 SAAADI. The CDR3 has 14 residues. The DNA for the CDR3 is TGCGCCAGTCGGAAAGGGGGCTGGGCCAACGTCCTGACTTTC. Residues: CASRKGGWANVLTF.

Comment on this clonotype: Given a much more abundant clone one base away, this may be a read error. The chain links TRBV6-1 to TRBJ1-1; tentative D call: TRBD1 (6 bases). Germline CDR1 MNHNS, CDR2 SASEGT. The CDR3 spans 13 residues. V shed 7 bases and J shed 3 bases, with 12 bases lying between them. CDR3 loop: CASNIQGDTEAFF. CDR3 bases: TGTGCCAGCAATATACAGGGCGACACTGAAGCTTTCTTT.

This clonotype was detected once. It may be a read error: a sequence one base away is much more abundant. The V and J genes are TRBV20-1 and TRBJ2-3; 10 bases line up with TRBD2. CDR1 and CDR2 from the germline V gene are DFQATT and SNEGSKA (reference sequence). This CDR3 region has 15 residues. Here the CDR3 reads CSVRVPSGSSDTQYF. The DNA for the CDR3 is TGCAGTGTTAGAGTTCCTAGCGGGAGTTCAGATACGCAGTATTTT.

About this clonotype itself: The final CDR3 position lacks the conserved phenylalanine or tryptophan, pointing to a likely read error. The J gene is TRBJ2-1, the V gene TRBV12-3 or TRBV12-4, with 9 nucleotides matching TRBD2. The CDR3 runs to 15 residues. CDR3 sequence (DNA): TGTGCCGGCAGTTTTTGGGCTAGCGGGAAGTATGAGCAGTTCTTA. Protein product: CAGSFWASGKYEQFL.

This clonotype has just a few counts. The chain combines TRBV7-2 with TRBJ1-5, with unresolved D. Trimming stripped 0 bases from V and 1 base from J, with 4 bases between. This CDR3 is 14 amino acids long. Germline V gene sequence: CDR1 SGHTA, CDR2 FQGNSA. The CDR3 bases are TGTGCCAGCAGCTTAGCAACGAGCAATCAGCCCCAGCATTTT. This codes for CASSLATSNQPQHF.

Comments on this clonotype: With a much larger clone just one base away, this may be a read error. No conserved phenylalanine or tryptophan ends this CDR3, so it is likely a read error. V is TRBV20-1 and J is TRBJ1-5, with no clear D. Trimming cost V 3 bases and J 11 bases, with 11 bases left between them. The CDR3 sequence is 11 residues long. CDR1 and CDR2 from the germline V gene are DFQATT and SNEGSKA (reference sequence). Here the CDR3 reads CSASDVQAQHY. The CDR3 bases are TGCAGTGCTAGTGATGTGCAGGCCCAGCATTAT.

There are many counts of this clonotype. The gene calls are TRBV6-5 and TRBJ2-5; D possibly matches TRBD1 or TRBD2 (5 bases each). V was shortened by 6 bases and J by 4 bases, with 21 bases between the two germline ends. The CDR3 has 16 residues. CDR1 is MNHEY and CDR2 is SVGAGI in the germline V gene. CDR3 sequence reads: CASSPGNRDAIETQYF. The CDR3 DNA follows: TGTGCCAGCAGCCCCGGGAACCGGGACGCGATAGAGACCCAGTACTTC.